A single sample is the source of the 22 T cell receptor beta chains below, sequenced in a study of shared clonotypes between healthy human individuals (TCRdb year 2020). CD8 naive samples were CD45RO-negative cells positively selected for CCR7, giving a CD45RA+CCR7+ population that excluded TemRA cells. Receptors were amplified or captured by the immunoSEQ multiplex PCR assay. The source is immuneACCESS, and TCRdb retained only in-frame sequences with V and J called. Part of the clones is not carried over; for the studies checked, unresolved V genes explain less than half of this, and the remainder is unexplained. For this sample the table gives 2 million to 2.5 million clones, of which under 95% were detected only once. Approximately 1.7% of the sample goes to the ten largest clones. The sequencing input was naive CD8+ T cells from PBMCs. This specimen's cell subset or site label, per the study, means: CD45RA+CCR7+. Receptors were obtained from a man aged 18 to 30 in good health. Some clones in this sample may be carry-over from other donors' samples.

J is TRBJ1-5 and V is TRBV19; D unclear. This CDR3 region has 17 residues. Germline V gene lookup returns CDR1 LNHDA and CDR2 SQIVND (reference sequence). V was trimmed by 2 bases and J by 0 bases, leaving 14 bases between them. The CDR3 region has the DNA TGTGCCAGTAGTATACTGTCAGGTCGCCTTAGCAATCAGCCCCAGCATTTT. Amino acids: CASSILSGRLSNQPQHF.

This rearrangement joins TRBV7-9 to TRBJ2-5; D perhaps matches TRBD2 (6 bases). Trimming pared 4 bases from V and 0 bases from J, leaving 9 bases between. CDR1 and CDR2 (germline): SEHNR, FQNEAQ (reference sequence). The CDR3 sequence is 14 residues long. The CDR3 here is CASSSREDQETQYF. The DNA for the CDR3 is TGTGCCAGCAGCTCCAGGGAGGACCAAGAGACCCAGTACTTC.

CDR3 in amino acids: CASSQEYRDATEAFF. For the CDR3, the DNA is TGTGCCAGCAGCCAAGAGTACAGGGACGCCACTGAAGCTTTCTTT. This sequence joins TRBV14 and TRBJ1-1, with a weak D call TRBD1 (6 bases). This CDR3 spans 15 amino acids. Germline CDR1 SGHDN, CDR2 FVKESK. The germline V and J ends were trimmed by 0 bases and 4 bases, with 12 bases remaining between them.

This chain uses TRBV11-2 with TRBJ2-7; D remains ambiguous. This CDR3 has 13 residues. Trimming pared 4 bases from V and 2 bases from J, leaving 9 bases between. Germline V gene lookup returns CDR1 SGHAT and CDR2 FQNNGV. CDR3 nucleotides: TGTGCCAGCAGCTGGAATGTGGCCTACGAGCAGTACTTC. Translated: CASSWNVAYEQYF. Variable domain in full (rest from reference TRBV11-2 and TRBJ2-7): EAGVAQSPRYKIIEKRQSVAFWCNPISGHATLYWYQQILGQGPKLLIQFQNNGVVDDSQLPKDRFSAERLKGVDSTLKIQPAKLEDSAVYLCASSWNVAYEQYFGPGTRLTVT.

V and J are TRBV7-2 and TRBJ2-1, with D unclear. The CDR3 extends over 13 amino acids. CDR1 is SGHTA and CDR2 is FQGNSA in the germline V gene. V shed 8 bases and J shed 7 bases, with 15 bases lying between them. CDR3 bases: TGTGCCAGCGAACAAGATACTTTAAATGAGCAGTTCTTC. Amino acids: CASEQDTLNEQFF.

The chain uses TRBV11-2 and TRBJ2-7; 7 bases are a match to TRBD1. This CDR3 region has 15 residues. Germline trimming cut 5 bases from V and 7 bases from J; bases unmatched to any gene: 14. Per germline, CDR1 SGHAT and CDR2 FQNNGV. The CDR3 sequence is CASSGTPGGVREQYF. CDR3 nucleotide sequence: TGTGCCAGCAGCGGAACCCCAGGGGGAGTGCGGGAGCAGTACTTC. The full variable domain, its missing parts supplied by reference TRBV11-2 and TRBJ2-7, is EAGVAQSPRYKIIEKRQSVAFWCNPISGHATLYWYQQILGQGPKLLIQFQNNGVVDDSQLPKDRFSAERLKGVDSTLKIQPAKLEDSAVYLCASSGTPGGVREQYFGPGTRLTVT.

The chain carries TRBV6-5 and TRBJ2-2; perhaps TRBD1 as D (7 bases). This CDR3 region has 14 residues. Trimming took off 9 bases at V and 0 bases at J, with 11 bases between the two ends. Germline V gene sequence: CDR1 MNHEY, CDR2 SVGAGI. The CDR3 spells CASCGTANTGELFF. The CDR3 nucleotides read TGTGCCAGTTGCGGGACAGCGAACACCGGGGAGCTGTTTTTT.

The genes are TRBV5-1 and TRBJ2-1; either TRBD1 or TRBD2 may supply D (5 bases each). CDR1 and CDR2 (germline): SGHRS, YFSETQ. The CDR3 runs 14 residues. V gave up 4 bases and J gave up 5 bases, with 13 bases separating them. The CDR3 nucleotides read TGCGCCAGCAGCGGAATGGGACGCAACAATGAGCAGTTCTTC. It translates to CASSGMGRNNEQFF.

The V gene is TRBV11-1, the J gene TRBJ1-2; weak D call: TRBD1 (5 bases). V dropped 2 bases and J dropped 6 bases, with 13 bases sitting between them. This CDR3 spans 14 amino acids. Germline V gives CDR1 SGHAT, CDR2 FQDESV (reference sequence). Here the CDR3 DNA reads TGTGCCAGCAGCTTAAAGGGGACCCAGCATGGCTACACCTTC. It encodes CASSLKGTQHGYTF.

The chain combines TRBV28 with TRBJ2-7, with D tentatively TRBD2 (5 bases). The CDR3 spans 15 residues. V was shortened by 8 bases and J by 3 bases, with 20 bases between the two germline ends. CDR1 and CDR2 (germline): MDHEN, SYDVKM. As DNA, the CDR3 is TGTGCCAGCCAAGCGGAAAATCGGGCCAGCTACGAGCAGTACTTC. Protein sequence: CASQAENRASYEQYF.

The chain couples TRBV30 to TRBJ2-7; 10 bases are a match to TRBD1. The CDR3 runs 15 residues. V trimming: 0 bases; J trimming: 6 bases; junction bases outside the gene matches: 8. Germline CDR1 reads GTSNPN; CDR2 reads SVGIG (reference sequence). The CDR3 DNA reads TGTGCCTGGAGTGTACGGAGGGACAGGGGCCGCGAGCAGTACTTC. Translating it yields CAWSVRRDRGREQYF.

The V and J genes are TRBV7-6 and TRBJ2-5; D is unresolved. This CDR3 is built from 15 residues. Trimming took 1 base from V and 3 from J, leaving 12 bases between them. Germline V gene sequence: CDR1 SGHVS, CDR2 FNYEAQ. CDR3: CASSLVASAKETQYF. The CDR3 region has the DNA TGTGCCAGCAGCTTAGTGGCAAGTGCTAAAGAGACCCAGTACTTC.

The rearrangement links TRBV28 to TRBJ1-1; 7 positions agree with TRBD1. Per the germline V gene, CDR1 is MDHEN and CDR2 is SYDVKM. CDR3 length: 18 residues. V shed 2 bases and J 6 bases; nucleotides not matched to a gene: 18. The CDR3 loop is CASSLQKFYGQANPEAFF. Here the CDR3 DNA reads TGTGCCAGCAGTTTACAAAAGTTCTATGGACAGGCAAACCCTGAAGCTTTCTTT.

V and J are TRBV11-2 and TRBJ1-2, with 7 bases aligning to TRBD1. The CDR3 sequence is 13 residues long. Unmatched junction bases numbered 2, after V lost 3 bases and J lost 4 bases. Germline assignment: CDR1 SGHAT and CDR2 FQNNGV. Here the CDR3 reads CASSFRDSYGYTF. For the CDR3, the DNA is TGTGCCAGCAGCTTCCGGGACAGCTATGGCTACACCTTC.

In the case of this clone: Additional DNA sequences in this sample encode the identical CDR3. This chain joins TRBV27 and TRBJ1-1; unclear D gene. Germline V gene sequence: CDR1 MNHEY, CDR2 SMNVEV (reference sequence). The CDR3 is made up of 13 amino acids. Trimming cost V 6 bases and J 0 bases, with 8 bases left between them. The CDR3 coding sequence is TGTGCCAGCAGCTCTAGTCTGAACACTGAAGCTTTCTTT. Protein: CASSSSLNTEAFF.

The chain is built from TRBV4-1 and TRBJ2-6; the match to TRBD1 covers 7 bases. This CDR3 spans 17 amino acids. V shed 0 bases, J shed 1 base, and the junction held 3 bases outside the gene matches. Looked up from germline, CDR1 is MGHRA and CDR2 is YSYEKL. The CDR3 region has the DNA TGCGCCAGCAGCCAAGATAGGGACAGATCTGGGGCCAACGTCCTGACTTTC. This sequence encodes CASSQDRDRSGANVLTF.

In this sample, this clone turned up once. The chain links TRBV19 to TRBJ2-7, with 9 bases matching TRBD2. Trimming cost V 0 bases and J 2 bases; bases outside gene matches: 11. The CDR3 runs 18 residues. Germline-derived CDR1 and CDR2 are LNHDA and SQIVND (reference sequence). The CDR3 region has the DNA TGTGCCAGTAGTATAGATGGGCTAGCGGGATTCCCAGCCTACGAGCAGTACTTC. Translating gives CASSIDGLAGFPAYEQYF.

This clone was observed once. The chain is built from TRBV6-6 and TRBJ2-7, with TRBD2 as a possible D gene (5 bases). The germline CDR1 and CDR2 sequences are MNHNY and SVGAGI (reference sequence). The CDR3 length is 14 residues. V lost 1 base, J lost 2 bases, and 9 bases lay in between. CDR3 amino acids: CASSYFPEAYEQYF. DNA of the CDR3: TGTGCCAGCAGTTACTTTCCGGAGGCCTACGAGCAGTACTTC.

The chain links TRBV27 to TRBJ1-2, with a possible D match to TRBD1 (5 bases). The V gene's germline CDR1 is MNHEY and CDR2 SMNVEV (reference sequence). V was trimmed by 3 bases and J by 2 bases, leaving 16 bases between them. CDR3 length equals 16 residues. The CDR3 sequence: CASSFSPGRTNYGYTF. CDR3 bases: TGTGCCAGCAGTTTCTCGCCGGGACGGACGAACTATGGCTACACCTTC.

The chain is built from TRBV5-6 and TRBJ2-1; no definite D call. The CDR3 is made up of 14 amino acids. Germline V lookup: CDR1 SGHDT, CDR2 YYEEEE. V was pared by 6 bases and J by 6 bases, with 16 bases between. CDR3 residues: CASISIGVGNEQFF. CDR3 bases: TGTGCCAGCATCAGCATCGGAGTGGGCAATGAGCAGTTCTTC. The full variable domain, completed using reference TRBV5-6 and TRBJ2-1, is DAGVTQSPTHLIKTRGQQVTLRCSPKSGHDTVSWYQQALGQGPQFIFQYYEEEERQRGNFPDRFSGHQFPNYSSELNVNALLLGDSALYLCASISIGVGNEQFFGPGTRLTVL.

This clone was observed a handful of times. This chain connects TRBV13 to TRBJ1-1, with 9 bases fitting TRBD1. The length of the CDR3 is 15 residues. J lost 1 base, V lost 4 bases, and 4 bases had no gene match. In germline, CDR1 is PRHDT, CDR2 FYEKMQ (reference sequence). CDR3 nucleotides: TGTGCCAGCAGCTCCCGGGGACAGGGGAACACTGAAGCTTTCTTT. This gives the protein CASSSRGQGNTEAFF.

The chain carries TRBV27 and TRBJ1-2; possibly TRBD1 for D (6 bases). The CDR3 is 16 amino acids. The germline gives CDR1 MNHEY, CDR2 SMNVEV (reference sequence). The germline V and J ends were trimmed by 5 bases and 1 base, with 17 bases remaining between them. The CDR3 DNA reads TGTGCCAGCAGTACTCTTCAGACAGGAATTAACTATGGCTACACCTTC. This encodes CASSTLQTGINYGYTF.